The T cell receptor beta chain described here comes from a study of identical twins. TCRdb re-analysed the 5' RACE reads in MiXCR, keeping a single row per CDR3 protein. The sample has under 250,000 distinct CDR3 sequences, 6.5% to 8.5% seen once; the top ten hold about 1.9%. Study results and caveats: Modelling approaches yielded underestimates of out-of-frame TCR alpha sharing between monozygotic twins.

The CDR3 has 16 residues. V was clipped by 0 bases and J by 0 bases; unmatched bases: 3. Germline-derived CDR1 and CDR2 are SGDLS and YYNGEE. This clonotype appeared a few times. Its matching antigen is unknown. The sample also formed part of further work on yellow fever vaccine responses in identical twins.

The V gene is TRBV9, the J gene TRBJ2-7; 10 positions agree with TRBD2. The TCR was taken from a woman between 18 and 29 years old in good health. Sequenced: memory (CD45RO+) T cells sorted from blood. CDR3 amino acids: CASSVGAGGHSYEQYF. DNA for the CDR3: TGTGCCAGCAGCGTAGGAGCGGGGGGGCACTCCTACGAGCAGTACTTC.